This T cell receptor (beta chain) is drawn from a study of shared clonotypes between healthy human individuals. Trimming shortened V by 4 bases and J by 0 bases, and 16 bases separated the two germline ends. Germline CDR1 reads SGHDN; CDR2 reads FVKESK. CDR3 size: 17 residues. Method: immunoSEQ multiplex PCR; TCRdb's copy keeps in-frame clones and lacks some. Of 2 million to 3 million clones in the sample, more than 85% were seen once. Sample: naive CD4+ T cells from PBMCs. As to subset: CD45RA+ positively selected. The sequence derives from a young man in good health. Some clones in this sample may be carry-over from other donors' samples. V gene TRBV14 combines with J gene TRBJ1-3; a possible D gene is TRBD1 (6 bases). CDR3: CASSRNRGPTSGNTIYF. In DNA, the CDR3 is TGTGCCAGCAGCCGCAACCGGGGGCCCACCTCTGGAAACACCATATATTTT.